These 25 T cell receptor beta chains were all obtained from the same sample, sequenced in a study of T cell responses to AZD1222 COVID-19 vaccine. Profiling relied on immunoSEQ multiplex PCR, and the TCRdb table lists in-frame clones only, not all of them. The sample has over 65,000 clones, about 91% seen once. The starting material was peripheral blood, obtained on day 0 of MenACWY control vaccination. The receptors stem from an adult in good health.

The chain couples TRBV10-3 to TRBJ1-5; possible D gene TRBD1, 6 bases. The V gene lost 4 bases and the J gene lost 6 bases, with 13 bases spanning the gap. CDR1 and CDR2 from the germline V gene are ENHRY and SYGVKD. The CDR3 has 14 amino acids. CDR3 nucleotides: TGTGCCATCAGTGGGGGGCAGGACCTTCAGCCCCAGCATTTT. This sequence encodes CAISGGQDLQPQHF.

This clone has only one observation. The V call is TRBV5-1, the J call TRBJ2-5, with TRBD2 as a possible D gene (6 bases). The germline V gene has CDR1 SGHRS and CDR2 YFSETQ. The CDR3 totals 15 residues. The V end lost 6 bases, the J end lost 1 base, and 16 bases lay between the germline ends. The CDR3 region is CASNQQLAPQETQYF. The CDR3 bases are TGCGCCAGCAACCAACAACTAGCACCCCAAGAGACCCAGTACTTC.

V gene TRBV7-2 combines with J gene TRBJ2-1, with TRBD2 identical over 7 bases. From germline, CDR1 is SGHTA and CDR2 FQGNSA. The CDR3 contains 17 residues. Trimming removed 5 bases from V and 0 bases from J; junction bases left unmatched: 10. The CDR3 bases are TGTGCCAGCAGCACACAGACTAGCTTAAGCTCCTACAATGAGCAGTTCTTC. This translates into CASSTQTSLSSYNEQFF.

V is TRBV19 and J is TRBJ2-2; possibly TRBD2 for D (5 bases). V shed 5 bases and J shed 5 bases, with 6 bases lying between them. CDR1 is LNHDA and CDR2 is SQIVND in the germline V gene (reference sequence). The CDR3 has 12 residues. The CDR3 sequence: CASSGETGELFF. The CDR3 DNA follows: TGTGCCAGTAGTGGGGAGACCGGGGAGCTGTTTTTT.

This rearrangement joins TRBV5-6 to TRBJ1-1; D unresolved. V was trimmed by 0 bases and J by 0 bases, leaving 6 bases between them. This CDR3 has 14 residues. CDR1 and CDR2 (germline): SGHDT, YYEEEE. In DNA, the CDR3 is TGTGCCAGCAGCTTGGGAGTCATGAACACTGAAGCTTTCTTT. The encoded protein is CASSLGVMNTEAFF.

The V call is TRBV6-4, the J call TRBJ2-1; 8 positions agree with TRBD2. Unmatched junction bases numbered 9, after V lost 4 bases and J lost 7 bases. From germline, CDR1 is MRHNA and CDR2 SNTAGT. The CDR3 contains 15 residues. Here the CDR3 DNA reads TGTGCCAGCAGTGCCTCCCGGACTAGCATGAATGAGCAGTTCTTC. As protein: CASSASRTSMNEQFF.

This rearrangement joins TRBV6-5 to TRBJ2-1; possible D gene TRBD2, 6 bases. Germline CDR1 is MNHEY and CDR2 is SVGAGI. The CDR3 extends over 14 amino acids. V lost 8 bases to trimming and J lost 0 bases, with 11 bases between them. The CDR3 nucleotides are TGTGCCAGCGGGGACGGGAGCTCCTACAATGAGCAGTTCTTC. It is translated as CASGDGSSYNEQFF.

The gene calls are TRBV25-1 and TRBJ1-2, with TRBD1 identical over 7 bases. Germline V lookup: CDR1 MGHDK, CDR2 SYGVNS. The CDR3 contains 14 residues. The V gene end was trimmed by 1 base and the J gene end by 7 bases; junction bases not matched to a gene: 6. The CDR3 nucleotides are TGTGCCAGCAGTGAATTGGGTCAGGGGGGTGGCTACACCTTC. Amino acid sequence: CASSELGQGGGYTF.

The chain combines TRBV3-1 (or the pseudogene TRBV3-2) with TRBJ2-2, with 11 bases fitting TRBD2. The CDR3 length is 16 residues. Per the germline V gene, CDR1 is LGHDT and CDR2 is YNNKEL (reference sequence). V lost 4 bases to trimming and J lost 1 base; unmatched junction nucleotides: 2. CDR3 sequence (DNA): TGTGCCAGCAGCCTTGGACTAGCGGGGAACACCGGGGAGCTGTTTTTT. This translates into CASSLGLAGNTGELFF.

A single count supports this clone. The chain is built from TRBV19 and TRBJ1-5; 7 positions match TRBD1. Germline-derived CDR1 and CDR2 are LNHDA and SQIVND (reference sequence). The CDR3 runs to 15 residues. V trimming: 0 bases; J trimming: 5 bases; junction bases outside the gene matches: 4. The chain's CDR3 is CASSIDGQAYQPQHF. CDR3 nucleotide sequence: TGTGCCAGTAGTATAGATGGACAGGCCTATCAGCCCCAGCATTTT.

The V call is TRBV19, the J call TRBJ2-6; 8 bases map to TRBD1. CDR3 size: 18 residues. Germline V gene sequence: CDR1 LNHDA, CDR2 SQIVND (reference sequence). Germline trimming cut 3 bases from V and 0 bases from J; bases unmatched to any gene: 7. CDR3 sequence reads: CASSMVRTGYSGANVLTF. The CDR3 nucleotides read TGTGCCAGTAGTATGGTTAGGACAGGGTACTCTGGGGCCAACGTCCTGACTTTC. The entire variable domain, with the rest obtained from reference TRBV19 and TRBJ2-6, is as follows: DGGITQSPKYLFRKEGQNVTLSCEQNLNHDAMYWYRQDPGQGLRLIYYSQIVNDFQKGDIAEGYSVSREKKESFPLTVTSAQKNPTAFYLCASSMVRTGYSGANVLTFGAGSRLTVL.

The V and J genes are TRBV5-1 and TRBJ2-3, with no clear D. V was cut by 0 bases and J by 2 bases, with 7 bases left in between. The germline V gene has CDR1 SGHRS and CDR2 YFSETQ. The CDR3 loop spans 14 amino acids. The CDR3 loop is CASSLGYHTDTQYF. The CDR3 DNA reads TGCGCCAGCAGCTTGGGGTACCACACAGATACGCAGTATTTT.

This clone was seen once. V gene TRBV2 combines with J gene TRBJ1-1; 8 bases map to TRBD1. The CDR3 covers 14 residues. From germline, CDR1 is SNHLY and CDR2 FYNNEI. Trimming at V came to 6 bases and at J to 5 bases, leaving 8 bases not matched to a gene. This chain's CDR3 is CASSVGQGRTEAFF. The CDR3 region has the DNA TGTGCCAGCAGCGTAGGACAGGGTAGGACTGAAGCTTTCTTT.

This clone has a handful of counts. The chain combines TRBV25-1 with TRBJ2-7; unclear D gene. The length of the CDR3 is 10 residues. Germline CDR1 is MGHDK and CDR2 is SYGVNS. Between the trimmed V and J ends, which lost 8 bases and 2 bases, there was a span of 4 bases. CDR3 loop: CASGAYEQYF. CDR3 nucleotide sequence: TGTGCCAGCGGCGCCTACGAGCAGTACTTC.

This sequence joins TRBV9 and TRBJ2-5; 14 nucleotides align to TRBD2. Germline V lookup: CDR1 SGDLS, CDR2 YYNGEE. The CDR3 is 20 amino acids. The ends lost 2 bases at V and 5 bases at J; junction bases unmatched: 17. CDR3 coding DNA: TGTGCCAGCAGCGTCGGGGACGCGCGGGGACTAGCGGGAGTGGGGGAGACCCAGTACTTC. The encoded protein is CASSVGDARGLAGVGETQYF.

The chain uses TRBV4-3 and TRBJ2-3; unclear D gene. The CDR3 covers 16 residues. The germline V gene encodes CDR1 LGHNA and CDR2 YSLEER. V was cut by 0 bases and J by 2 bases, with 12 bases left in between. CDR3 sequence: CASSQDFPDPTDTQYF. CDR3 nucleotides: TGCGCCAGCAGCCAAGATTTTCCGGACCCCACAGATACGCAGTATTTT.

The chain couples TRBV5-1 to TRBJ2-1; TRBD1 or TRBD2 may be the D gene (6 bases each). The CDR3 sequence is 15 residues long. From germline, CDR1 is SGHRS and CDR2 YFSETQ. Trimming took off 2 bases at V and 3 bases at J, with 12 bases between the two ends. The CDR3 DNA reads TGCGCCAGCAGCTTCGTAGGGGGAGGCTACAATGAGCAGTTCTTC. Encoded protein: CASSFVGGGYNEQFF.

The rearrangement uses TRBV6-6 and TRBJ2-7; 7 nucleotides agree with TRBD1. The CDR3 is made up of 14 amino acids. Germline V gene sequence: CDR1 MNHNY, CDR2 SVGAGI (reference sequence). Trimming at V came to 2 bases and at J to 3 bases, leaving 4 bases not matched to a gene. In DNA form, the CDR3 reads TGTGCCAGCAGTTACGAGGGGGCAGTCTACGAGCAGTACTTC. This codes for CASSYEGAVYEQYF.

The gene calls are TRBV10-3 and TRBJ2-5; TRBD2 might be the D (5 bases). CDR1 and CDR2 (germline): ENHRY, SYGVKD. The CDR3 contains 15 residues. Deletions cut 0 bases from V and 2 bases from J, with 10 bases between. CDR3 coding DNA: TGTGCCATCAGTGAGTCTTCCCCGGGACAAGAGACCCAGTACTTC. This codes for CAISESSPGQETQYF.

The chain combines TRBV30 with TRBJ1-4; TRBD1 might be the D (6 bases). CDR1 is GTSNPN and CDR2 is SVGIG in the germline V gene (reference sequence). Trimming pared 0 bases from V and 7 bases from J, leaving 12 bases between. This CDR3 region has 14 residues. The CDR3 loop is CAWSVGGGGEKLFF. The CDR3 DNA sequence: TGTGCCTGGAGTGTTGGGGGAGGGGGTGAAAAACTGTTTTTT.

The chain is built from TRBV20-1 and TRBJ2-5; D is uncertain. With 6 bases removed from V and 5 bases from J, the gap between germline ends came to 10 bases. This CDR3 is built from 11 residues. Germline-derived CDR1 and CDR2 are DFQATT and SNEGSKA (reference sequence). Here the CDR3 reads CSAGLSETQYF. The CDR3 nucleotides are TGCAGTGCGGGTCTCTCGGAGACCCAGTACTTC.

V usage is TRBV15 and J usage is TRBJ2-3; TRBD1 matches at 11 bases. This CDR3 region has 15 residues. The ends lost 8 bases at V and 4 bases at J; junction bases unmatched: 8. The V gene's germline CDR1 is LNHNV and CDR2 YYDKDF (reference sequence). The CDR3 coding sequence is TGTGCCACCCCAGGACAGGGGGCAAGGGCAGATACGCAGTATTTT. It translates to CATPGQGARADTQYF.

The rearrangement uses TRBV5-1 and TRBJ1-1, with D unresolved. This CDR3 comprises 16 residues. V was trimmed by 4 bases and J by 0 bases, leaving 16 bases between them. Germline CDR1 reads SGHRS; CDR2 reads YFSETQ. The CDR3 nucleotides are TGCGCCAGCAGCCCCGGTCTGGCCTTCATGAACACTGAAGCTTTCTTT. Its translation: CASSPGLAFMNTEAFF.

The CDR3 spells CASRDMNTGELFF. The CDR3 nucleotides read TGTGCCAGCAGGGACATGAACACCGGGGAGCTGTTTTTT. The chain combines TRBV28 with TRBJ2-2, with D possibly TRBD1 on 5 matching bases. The V gene lost 6 bases and the J gene lost 1 base, with 6 bases spanning the gap. CDR1 and CDR2 (germline): MDHEN, SYDVKM. The CDR3 covers 13 residues. Full variable domain (missing parts from reference TRBV28 and TRBJ2-2): DVKVTQSSRYLVKRTGEKVFLECVQDMDHENMFWYRQDPGLGLRLIYFSYDVKMKEKGDIPEGYSVSREKKERFSLILESASTNQTSMYLCASRDMNTGELFFGEGSRLTVL.

The rearrangement uses TRBV28 and TRBJ1-4; no definite D call. The CDR3 sequence is 14 residues long. Trimming shortened V by 6 bases and J by 9 bases, and 17 bases separated the two germline ends. CDR1 MDHEN and CDR2 SYDVKM come from the germline V gene. Here the CDR3 DNA reads TGTGCCAGCAGCCAGGTGGGCGGTCAACAAAAACTGTTTTTT. Translation: CASSQVGGQQKLFF.